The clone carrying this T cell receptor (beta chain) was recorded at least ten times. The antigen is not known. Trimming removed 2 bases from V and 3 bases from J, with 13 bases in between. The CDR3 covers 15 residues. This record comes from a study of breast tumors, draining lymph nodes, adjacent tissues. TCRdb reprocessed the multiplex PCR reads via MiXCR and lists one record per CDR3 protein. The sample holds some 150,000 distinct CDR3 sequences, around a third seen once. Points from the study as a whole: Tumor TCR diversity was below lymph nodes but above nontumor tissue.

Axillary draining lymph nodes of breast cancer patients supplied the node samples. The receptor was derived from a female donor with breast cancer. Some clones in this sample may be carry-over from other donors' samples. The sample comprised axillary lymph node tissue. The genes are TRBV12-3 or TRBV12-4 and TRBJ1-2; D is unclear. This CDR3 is CASSLRQPQDYGYTF. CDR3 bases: TGTGCCAGCAGTTTAAGGCAGCCGCAGGACTATGGCTACACCTTC.